The clone carrying this TCR beta chain occurred a few times. What it recognizes is unknown. With 60 Vbeta and 13 Jbeta primers, the PCR was carried out. Using immunoSEQ multiplex PCR, the repertoire was profiled, and TCRdb retains in-frame clones only, with some absent. The sample carries about 160,000 clones, approximately 80% recorded once. This entry belongs to a study of cytomegalovirus exposure and HLA in healthy donors. Trimming stripped 4 bases from V and 5 bases from J, with 12 bases between. Germline V gene lookup returns CDR1 LNHDA and CDR2 SQIVND (reference sequence). The CDR3 is made up of 14 amino acids. Study observations and caveats: Earlier analysis found most TCR beta V segments productive about 87% or about 30% of the time. Follow-up analysis later connected one missense variant in DCLRE1C with trimming of TCR beta V- and J-genes.

Sequences were obtained from PBMCs. This receptor was taken from a young man in good health and CMV-seropositive. The rearrangement joins TRBV19 to TRBJ2-1; a weak D match, TRBD1 (5 bases). The CDR3 here is CASSTGRSNNEQFF. The CDR3 coding sequence is TGTGCCAGTAGTACAGGGCGGTCGAACAATGAGCAGTTCTTC.